The subject of this entry is one T cell receptor beta chain. The antigen is not known. The CDR3 loop spans 17 amino acids. Germline CDR1 is LGHDT and CDR2 is YNNKEL (reference sequence). J was trimmed by 4 bases and V by 1 base; bases with no gene match: 9. The time point denotes: persistent/refractory GD, antithyroid drugs over 5 years with positive TRAb. After RNA was extracted from PBMCs, the TCR library was made from it. This sample is part of a study of regulatory T cells in long-lasting Graves disease. Researchers made TCR beta libraries by using iRepertoire HTBI primers and running Arm-PCR on CDR3 regions. How the authors handled the data: The study identified roughly 59 TRBV and approximately 13 TRBJ segments across samples. TCRdb fed the multiplex PCR reads into MiXCR, producing one record per CDR3 protein. These V and J calls derive from TCRdb rather than the authors' analysis. The sample records about 470,000 distinct CDR3 sequences, about 22% being singletons.

Overall study findings and caveats: Accuracy might have suffered from few samples. Persistent patients had more shared public clonotypes (around 2,500) than new patients (around 1,000). Persistent disease exhibited a predilection for TRBV28, TRBJ1-2 and TRBJ2-5.

The chain has TRBV3-1 and TRBJ1-2; TRBD1 aligns across 10 bases. The sample in question was peripheral blood mononuclear cells (PBMCs), obtained when the disease was refractory, from a patient treated with antithyroid drugs. This sequence originates from a female donor with Graves disease. The DNA of the CDR3 is TGTGCCAGCAGCCAAGCCGACAGGGGGCATGGGGCCTATGGCTACACCTTC. It translates to CASSQADRGHGAYGYTF.